This T cell receptor (beta chain) was profiled in a study of blood T cells in healthy people across ages. Points from the study as a whole: The fall in TCR beta diversity per million T cells was roughly linear with age. In these data, TCR beta diversity tracked strongly with naive T cell percentage. Reliance upon unsorted PBMCs precluded definitive naive versus antigen-experienced comparison.

Primers used in a second PCR of about 6 to 11 cycles were a sample-barcoded 5' primer and a J-beta primer mix. Each TCR beta cDNA got a 12-nucleotide random molecular identifier. From the 5' RACE reads, TCRdb called clonotypes with MiXCR, one entry per CDR3 protein. The sample includes around 320,000 distinct CDR3 sequences, 27% of them seen just once. The CDR3 has 14 residues. V shed 1 base and J shed 3 bases, with 6 bases lying between them. As for this clonotype: The antigen is undetermined.

The material sequenced was blood. The V call is TRBV12-3 or TRBV12-4, the J call TRBJ2-2; D unresolved. The receptor was isolated from a woman in her seventies in good health. The chain's CDR3 is CASSLDGYTGELFF. The CDR3 DNA sequence: TGTGCCAGCAGTTTAGATGGTTACACCGGGGAGCTGTTTTTT.